This T cell receptor beta chain was captured by sequencing in a study of cytomegalovirus exposure and HLA in healthy donors. Germline V gene data show CDR1 as KGHSH and CDR2 as LQKENI. V dropped 4 bases and J dropped 5; count of bases not matched to a gene: 7. The CDR3 contains 14 residues. With respect to this clone: Its antigen is currently unknown.

General study points: A list of around 160 TCR beta chains associated with cytomegalovirus was given.

Using immunoSEQ multiplex PCR, the repertoire was profiled, and TCRdb retains in-frame clones only, with some absent. The data contain some 290,000 clones, around 90% of them singletons. This sequence originates from a man younger than 40 in good health and CMV-seronegative. This chain connects TRBV18 to TRBJ2-5; TRBD2 matches at 7 bases. Sequencing used PBMCs. The CDR3 sequence is CASSRSGAGETQYF. CDR3 sequence (DNA): TGTGCCAGCTCACGGTCTGGAGCGGGGGAGACCCAGTACTTC.